This T cell receptor beta chain was sequenced during a study of tumor and adjacent non-tumor tissue in lung cancer. Study background: There were 11 to 13 adenocarcinoma, 2 squamous cell carcinoma and 1 small cell lung cancer cases. The patients, approximately nine men and 5 women, were roughly 30 to 76 with stage I to III disease. Study findings and constraints: Normal lung showed higher cumulative top 100 clone frequency than tumor. Significantly higher TCR diversity was found in tumor than normal lung.

Regarding this clonotype: Its matching antigen is unknown. A clone one base away is much larger, so this may be a read error.

Germline CDR1 SGHNT, CDR2 YYREEE (reference sequence). This CDR3 is built from 15 residues. V lost 0 bases and J 2 bases, leaving 6 bases between the germline ends. The template was RNA from unsorted bulk tissue. TCRbeta libraries were built with three rounds of nested PCR, modified from ARM-PCR. TCRdb processed the multiplex PCR reads anew with MiXCR; each CDR3 protein has one entry. This repertoire shows approximately 79,000 distinct CDR3 sequences, 61% found once; its top ten account for around 15%. The V and J genes are TRBV5-4 and TRBJ2-6, with TRBD2 as a possible D gene (5 bases). This receptor was obtained from a man in his sixties or seventies with non-small cell lung cancer. Sequences were obtained from lung tumor tissue. Here the CDR3 DNA reads TGTGCCAGCAGCTTGGGAGGGACTGGGGCCAACGTCCTGACTTTC. Translation: CASSLGGTGANVLTF.